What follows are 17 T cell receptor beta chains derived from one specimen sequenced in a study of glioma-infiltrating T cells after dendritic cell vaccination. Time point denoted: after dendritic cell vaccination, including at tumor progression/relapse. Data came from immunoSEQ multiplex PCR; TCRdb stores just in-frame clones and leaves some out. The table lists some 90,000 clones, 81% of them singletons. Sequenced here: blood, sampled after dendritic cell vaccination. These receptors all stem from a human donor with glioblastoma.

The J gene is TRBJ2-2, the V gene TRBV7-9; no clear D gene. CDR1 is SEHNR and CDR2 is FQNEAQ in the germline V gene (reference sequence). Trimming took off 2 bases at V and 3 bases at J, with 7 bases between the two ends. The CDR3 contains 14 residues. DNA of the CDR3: TGTGCCAGCAGCTTAATCGTCGACACCGGGGAGCTGTTTTTT. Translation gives CASSLIVDTGELFF.

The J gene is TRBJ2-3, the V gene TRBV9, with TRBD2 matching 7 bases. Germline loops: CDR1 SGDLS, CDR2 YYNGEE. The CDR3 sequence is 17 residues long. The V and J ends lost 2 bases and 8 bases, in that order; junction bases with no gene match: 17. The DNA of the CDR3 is TGTGCCAGCAGCGTCGACCCTAGCGGCGGAAGGGGAACTACGCAGTATTTT. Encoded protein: CASSVDPSGGRGTTQYF. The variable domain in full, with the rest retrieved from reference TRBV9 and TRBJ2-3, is DSGVTQTPKHLITATGQRVTLRCSPRSGDLSVYWYQQSLDQGLQFLIQYYNGEERAKGNILERFSAQQFPDLHSELNLSSLELGDSALYFCASSVDPSGGRGTTQYFGPGTRLTVL.

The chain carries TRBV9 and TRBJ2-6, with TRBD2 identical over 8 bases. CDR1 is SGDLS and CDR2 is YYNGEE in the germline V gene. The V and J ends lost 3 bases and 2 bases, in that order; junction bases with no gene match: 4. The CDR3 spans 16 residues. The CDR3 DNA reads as TGTGCCAGCAGCGCCCGCGGGGGGCCTGGGGCCAACGTCCTGACTTTC. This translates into CASSARGGPGANVLTF.

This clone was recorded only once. CDR3 region: CASSPVAGPGELFF. The CDR3 DNA sequence: TGTGCCAGCTCACCAGTCGCAGGGCCCGGGGAGCTGTTTTTT. V is TRBV18 and J is TRBJ2-2; D may be TRBD1 (5 bases). Trimming cost V 2 bases and J 6 bases, with 10 bases left between them. From germline, CDR1 is KGHSH and CDR2 LQKENI. This CDR3 spans 14 amino acids.

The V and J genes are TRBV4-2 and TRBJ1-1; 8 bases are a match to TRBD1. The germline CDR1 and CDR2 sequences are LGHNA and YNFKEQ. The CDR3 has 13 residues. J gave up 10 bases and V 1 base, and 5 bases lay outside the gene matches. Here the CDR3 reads CASSQGQDRGAFF. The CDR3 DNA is TGTGCCAGCAGCCAAGGGCAAGACAGGGGAGCTTTCTTT.

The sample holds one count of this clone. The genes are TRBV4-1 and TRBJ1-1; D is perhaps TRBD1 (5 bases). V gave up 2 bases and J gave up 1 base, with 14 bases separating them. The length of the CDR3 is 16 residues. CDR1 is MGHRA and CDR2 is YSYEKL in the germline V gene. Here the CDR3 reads CASSQPADKSNTEAFF. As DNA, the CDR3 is TGCGCCAGCAGCCAACCGGCGGACAAGTCGAACACTGAAGCTTTCTTT.

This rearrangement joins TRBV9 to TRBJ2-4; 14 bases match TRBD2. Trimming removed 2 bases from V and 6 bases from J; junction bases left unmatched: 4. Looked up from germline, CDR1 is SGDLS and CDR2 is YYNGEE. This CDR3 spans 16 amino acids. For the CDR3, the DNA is TGTGCCAGCAGCGTTGGGACTAGCGGGAGATTAAACATTCAGTACTTC. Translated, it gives CASSVGTSGRLNIQYF.

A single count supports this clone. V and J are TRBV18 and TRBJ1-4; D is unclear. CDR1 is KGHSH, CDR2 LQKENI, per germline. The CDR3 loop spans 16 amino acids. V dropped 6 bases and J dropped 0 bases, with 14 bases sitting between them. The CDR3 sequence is CASSQFDGTTNEKLFF. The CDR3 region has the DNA TGTGCCAGCTCGCAGTTTGACGGGACAACTAATGAAAAACTGTTTTTT.

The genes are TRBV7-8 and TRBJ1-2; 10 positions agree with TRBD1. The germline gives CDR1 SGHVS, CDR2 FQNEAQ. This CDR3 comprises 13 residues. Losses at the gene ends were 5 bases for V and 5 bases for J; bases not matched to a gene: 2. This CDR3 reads CASSPGQGYGYTF. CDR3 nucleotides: TGTGCCAGCAGCCCGGGACAGGGGTATGGCTACACCTTC.

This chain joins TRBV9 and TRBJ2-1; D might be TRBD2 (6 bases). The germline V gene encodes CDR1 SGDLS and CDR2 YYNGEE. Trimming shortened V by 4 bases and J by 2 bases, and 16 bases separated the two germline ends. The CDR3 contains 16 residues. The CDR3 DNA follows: TGTGCCAGCAGCCCCAGTCTGGCGGGAACCTACAATGAGCAGTTCTTC. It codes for CASSPSLAGTYNEQFF.

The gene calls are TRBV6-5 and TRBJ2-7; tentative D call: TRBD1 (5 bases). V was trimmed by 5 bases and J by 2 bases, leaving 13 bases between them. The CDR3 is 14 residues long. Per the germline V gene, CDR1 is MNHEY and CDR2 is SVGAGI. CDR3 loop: CASSEQGRTYEQYV. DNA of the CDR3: TGTGCCAGCAGTGAGCAGGGCCGGACCTACGAGCAGTACGTC.

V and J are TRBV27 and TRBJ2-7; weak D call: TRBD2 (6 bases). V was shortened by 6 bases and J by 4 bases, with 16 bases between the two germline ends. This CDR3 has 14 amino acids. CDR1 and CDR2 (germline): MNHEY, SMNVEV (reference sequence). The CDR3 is CASRKVGGKYEQYV. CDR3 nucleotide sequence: TGTGCCAGCAGAAAGGTAGGCGGGAAGTACGAGCAGTACGTC.

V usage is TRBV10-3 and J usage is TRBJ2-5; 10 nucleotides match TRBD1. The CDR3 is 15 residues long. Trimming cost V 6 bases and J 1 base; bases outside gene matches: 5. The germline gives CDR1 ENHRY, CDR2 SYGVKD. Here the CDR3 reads CAISSGTGAQETQYF. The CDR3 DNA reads TGTGCCATCAGCTCCGGGACAGGGGCCCAAGAGACCCAGTACTTC.

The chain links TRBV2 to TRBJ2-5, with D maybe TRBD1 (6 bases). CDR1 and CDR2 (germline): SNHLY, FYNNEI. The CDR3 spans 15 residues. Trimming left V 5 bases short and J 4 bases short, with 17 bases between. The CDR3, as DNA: TGTGCCAGCAGTTACCAAGGGGGAAGAAGAGAGACCCAGTACTTC. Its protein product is CASSYQGGRRETQYF. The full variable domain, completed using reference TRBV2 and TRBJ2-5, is EPEVTQTPSHQVTQMGQEVILRCVPISNHLYFYWYRQILGQKVEFLVSFYNNEISEKSEIFDDQFSVERPDGSNFTLKIRSTKLEDSAMYFCASSYQGGRRETQYFGPGTRLLVL.

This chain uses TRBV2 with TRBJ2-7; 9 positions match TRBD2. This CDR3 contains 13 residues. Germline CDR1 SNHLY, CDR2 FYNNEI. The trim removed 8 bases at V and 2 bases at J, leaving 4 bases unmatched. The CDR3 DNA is TGTGCCAGCGGGCGGGAGGGGACCTACGAGCAGTACGTC. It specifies CASGREGTYEQYV.

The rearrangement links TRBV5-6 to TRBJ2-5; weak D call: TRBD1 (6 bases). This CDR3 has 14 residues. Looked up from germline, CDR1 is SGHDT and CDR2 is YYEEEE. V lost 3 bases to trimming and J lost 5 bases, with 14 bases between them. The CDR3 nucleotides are TGTGCCAGCAGCTCCCAGGGGTCCTCGGAGACCCAGTACTTC. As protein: CASSSQGSSETQYF.

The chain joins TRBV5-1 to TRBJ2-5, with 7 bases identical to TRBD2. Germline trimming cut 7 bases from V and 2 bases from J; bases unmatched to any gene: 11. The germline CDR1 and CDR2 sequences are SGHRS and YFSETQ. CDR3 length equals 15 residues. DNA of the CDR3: TGCGCCAGCGGGGGGGGTAGAGACTATCAAGAGACCCAGTACTTC. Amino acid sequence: CASGGGRDYQETQYF.